This T cell receptor beta chain was retrieved from a study of blood T cell repertoires in COVID-19. Study-level background: Acute and convalescent COVID-19 samples came from the United States, Italy and Spain. Nucleic acid was either cDNA or gDNA, and it came from T cells, B-cell-depleted T cells, or PBMCs.

In the source study's methods: Scientists estimated how many nucleated cells there were by amplifying reference gene primers. Measured with immunoSEQ multiplex PCR; TCRdb has only the in-frame clones, and not every one. The D gene and trimming were derived from the DNA, and the V and J assignments and clone size from that table. This table holds roughly 200,000 clones, about 85% found once. Per germline, CDR1 SGHTA and CDR2 FQGNSA. The CDR3 runs 14 residues. V was pared by 1 base and J by 6 bases, with 10 bases between. The chain has TRBV7-2 and TRBJ2-1, with D possibly being TRBD2 (6 bases). This TCR derives from a woman older than 75 with acute or convalescent COVID-19. The sample consisted of peripheral blood. The CDR3 spells CASSLGLVPNEQFF. The CDR3 DNA reads TGTGCCAGCAGCTTAGGACTAGTCCCCAATGAGCAGTTCTTC.